This T cell receptor (delta chain) was identified during a study of gamma-delta chains in newborns, infants, children. About the research overall: Innate gammadelta T cells reportedly expand polyclonally right after birth, driven by microbial exposure, per the title.

Germline V gene sequence: CDR1 GEAIGNYY, CDR2 EKD. The CDR3 extends over 15 amino acids. This clone was seen more than once but under ten times. A read error may be the cause here, since a much bigger clone is one base away. TCRdb reran clone calling via CATT on the reads. The data show about 5,400 delta-chain clones, about a fifth seen once. The V gene is TRDV2, the J gene TRDJ1; D unresolved. This sequence was found in a child who was a newborn, infant or young child, either healthy, febrile or measles-vaccinated (not recorded which). What was sequenced was blood. This chain's CDR3 is CACDPVGLTTDKPIF. The CDR3 DNA is TGTGCCTGTGACCCGGTAGGTCTAACGACCGATAAACCCATCTTT.